This entry is about one TCR beta chain. Antigen: not known. The PCR ran on 60 Vbeta and 13 Jbeta primers. Clones were read by immunoSEQ multiplex PCR, and TCRdb kept only the in-frame ones, dropping some. The sample consists of about 120,000 clones, approximately 80% of them appearing once. Whereas donors were nominally healthy upon sampling, unrecorded immune exposures were probable. This record comes from a study of cytomegalovirus exposure and HLA in healthy donors. Study-wide findings and caveats: In an earlier analysis, most TCR beta V segments were productive about 90% or about 30% of the time. In all likelihood, a cluster of highly shared sequence variants was a sequencing artifact. Analyses of presence and absence presupposed an approximately uniform sequencing depth across donors.

The CDR3 extends over 14 amino acids. Trimming pared 5 bases from V and 1 base from J, leaving 12 bases between. In germline, CDR1 is SGHKS, CDR2 YYEKEE (reference sequence). This TCR came from a young man in good health and CMV-seropositive. V is TRBV5-5 and J is TRBJ2-5, with a possible D match to TRBD1 (5 bases). The sample comprised PBMCs. In nucleotides, the CDR3 is TGTGCCAGCAGACAAGACAGTACCCAAGAGACCCAGTACTTC. Protein sequence: CASRQDSTQETQYF.